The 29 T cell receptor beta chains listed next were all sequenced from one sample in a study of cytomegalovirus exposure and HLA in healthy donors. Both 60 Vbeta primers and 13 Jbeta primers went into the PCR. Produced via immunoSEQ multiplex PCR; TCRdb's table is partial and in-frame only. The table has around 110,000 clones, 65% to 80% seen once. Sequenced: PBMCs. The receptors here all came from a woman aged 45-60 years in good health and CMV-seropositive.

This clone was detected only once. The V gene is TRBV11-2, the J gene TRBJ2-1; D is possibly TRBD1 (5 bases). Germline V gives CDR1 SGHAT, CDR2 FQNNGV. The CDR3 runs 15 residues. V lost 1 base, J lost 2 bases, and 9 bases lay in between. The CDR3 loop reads CASSLGQPTYNEQFF. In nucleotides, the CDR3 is TGTGCCAGCAGCTTAGGACAGCCGACCTACAATGAGCAGTTCTTC.

DNA for the CDR3: TGCGCCAGCAGCCAAAGCCTTGGAGAGACCCAGTACTTC. Its protein is CASSQSLGETQYF. The rearrangement joins TRBV4-3 to TRBJ2-5; D is unclear. Deletions cut 2 bases from V and 4 bases from J, with 8 bases between. The CDR3 totals 13 residues. CDR1 LGHNA and CDR2 YSLEER come from the germline V gene.

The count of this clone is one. The CDR3 DNA follows: TGCAGTGCTTCCCGCAATGAGCAGTTCTTC. Translated: CSASRNEQFF. V is TRBV20-1 and J is TRBJ2-1; D uncertain. V shed 5 bases and J shed 6 bases, with 5 bases lying between them. This CDR3 has 10 residues. The germline gives CDR1 DFQATT, CDR2 SNEGSKA (reference sequence).

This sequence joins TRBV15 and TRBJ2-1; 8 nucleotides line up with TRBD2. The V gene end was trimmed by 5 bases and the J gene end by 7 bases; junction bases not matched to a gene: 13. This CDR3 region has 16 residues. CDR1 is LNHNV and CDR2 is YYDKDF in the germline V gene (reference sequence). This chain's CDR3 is CATSSRGGGGRNEQFF. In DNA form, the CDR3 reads TGTGCCACCAGCTCCCGCGGCGGCGGGGGGAGGAATGAGCAGTTCTTC.

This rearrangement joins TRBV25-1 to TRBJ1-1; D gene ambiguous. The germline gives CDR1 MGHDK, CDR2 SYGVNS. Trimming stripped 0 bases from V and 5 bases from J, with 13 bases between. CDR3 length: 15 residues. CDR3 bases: TGTGCCAGCAGTGAATACCGCGGTGGTGGTACTGAAGCTTTCTTT. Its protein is CASSEYRGGGTEAFF.

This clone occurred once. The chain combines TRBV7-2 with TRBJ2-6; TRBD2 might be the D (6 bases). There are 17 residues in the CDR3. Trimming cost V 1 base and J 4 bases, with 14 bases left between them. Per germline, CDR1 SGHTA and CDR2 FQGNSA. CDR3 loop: CASSLVSGRGGANVLTF. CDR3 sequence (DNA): TGTGCCAGCAGCTTAGTGTCTGGCCGGGGGGGGGCCAACGTCCTGACTTTC.

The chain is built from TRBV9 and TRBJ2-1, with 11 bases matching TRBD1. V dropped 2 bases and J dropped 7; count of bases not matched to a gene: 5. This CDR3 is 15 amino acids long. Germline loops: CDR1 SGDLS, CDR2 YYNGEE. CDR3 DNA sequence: TGTGCCAGCAGCGTGATGGACAGGGGGCAGAATGAGCAGTTCTTC. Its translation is CASSVMDRGQNEQFF.

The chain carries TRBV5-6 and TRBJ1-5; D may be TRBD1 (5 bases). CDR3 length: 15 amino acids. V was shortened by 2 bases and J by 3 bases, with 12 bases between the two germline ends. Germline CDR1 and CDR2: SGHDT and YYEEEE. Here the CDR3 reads CASSFGAGINQPQHF. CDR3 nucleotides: TGTGCCAGCAGCTTTGGGGCAGGGATCAATCAGCCCCAGCATTTT.

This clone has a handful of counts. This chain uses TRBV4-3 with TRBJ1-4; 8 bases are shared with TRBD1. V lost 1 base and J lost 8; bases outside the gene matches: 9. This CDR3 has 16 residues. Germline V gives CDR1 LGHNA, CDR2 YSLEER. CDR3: CASSQAARGPGEKLFF. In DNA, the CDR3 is TGCGCCAGCAGCCAAGCCGCCAGGGGGCCGGGAGAAAAACTGTTTTTT.

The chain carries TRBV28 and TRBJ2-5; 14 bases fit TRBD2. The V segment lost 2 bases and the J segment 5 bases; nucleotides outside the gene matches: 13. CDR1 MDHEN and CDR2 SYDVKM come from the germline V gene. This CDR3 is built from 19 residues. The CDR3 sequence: CASSLPGTSGGLRVETQYF. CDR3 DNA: TGTGCCAGCAGTTTACCCGGGACTAGCGGGGGCCTAAGGGTGGAGACCCAGTACTTC.

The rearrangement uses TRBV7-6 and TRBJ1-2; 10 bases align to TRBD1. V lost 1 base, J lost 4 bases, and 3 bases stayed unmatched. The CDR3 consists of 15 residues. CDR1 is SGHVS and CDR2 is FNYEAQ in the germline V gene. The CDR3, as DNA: TGTGCCAGCAGCTTAGAGGGGACAGGGGCCTATGGCTACACCTTC. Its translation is CASSLEGTGAYGYTF.

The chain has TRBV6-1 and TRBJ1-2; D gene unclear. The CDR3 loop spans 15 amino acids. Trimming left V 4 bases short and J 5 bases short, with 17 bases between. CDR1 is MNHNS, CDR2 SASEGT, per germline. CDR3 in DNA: TGTGCCAGCAGTGCAAACCCCGCAGCGCTATATGGCTACACCTTC. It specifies CASSANPAALYGYTF.

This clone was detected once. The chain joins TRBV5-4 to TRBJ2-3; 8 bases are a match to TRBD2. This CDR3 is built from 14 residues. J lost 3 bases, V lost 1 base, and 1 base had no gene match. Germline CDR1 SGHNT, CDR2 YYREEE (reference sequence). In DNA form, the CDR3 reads TGTGCCAGCAGCTTGCGGGGGGGTACAGATACGCAGTATTTT. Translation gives CASSLRGGTDTQYF.

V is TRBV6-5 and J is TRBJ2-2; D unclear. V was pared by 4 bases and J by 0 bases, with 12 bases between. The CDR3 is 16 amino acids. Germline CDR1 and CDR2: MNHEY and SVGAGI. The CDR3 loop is CASSFRGASNTGELFF. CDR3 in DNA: TGTGCCAGCAGTTTTCGAGGCGCTTCGAACACCGGGGAGCTGTTTTTT.

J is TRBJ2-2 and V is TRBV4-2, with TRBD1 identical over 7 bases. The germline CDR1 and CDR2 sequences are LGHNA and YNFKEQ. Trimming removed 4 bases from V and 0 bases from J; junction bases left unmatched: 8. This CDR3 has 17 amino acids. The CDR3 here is CASSPPLQGANTGELFF. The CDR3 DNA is TGTGCCAGCAGCCCGCCCCTTCAGGGGGCGAACACCGGGGAGCTGTTTTTT.

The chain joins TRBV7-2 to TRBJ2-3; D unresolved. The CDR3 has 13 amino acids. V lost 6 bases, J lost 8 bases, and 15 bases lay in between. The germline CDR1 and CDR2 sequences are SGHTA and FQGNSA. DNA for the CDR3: TGTGCCAGCAGAAGTGAGGCGGTGGGTACGCAGTATTTT. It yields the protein CASRSEAVGTQYF.

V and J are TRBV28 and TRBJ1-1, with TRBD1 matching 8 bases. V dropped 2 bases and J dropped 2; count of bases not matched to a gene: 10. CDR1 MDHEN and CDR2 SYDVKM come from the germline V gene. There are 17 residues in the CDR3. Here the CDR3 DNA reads TGTGCCAGCAGTTTAGCCGGGACAGGCATTTACAACACTGAAGCTTTCTTT. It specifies CASSLAGTGIYNTEAFF.

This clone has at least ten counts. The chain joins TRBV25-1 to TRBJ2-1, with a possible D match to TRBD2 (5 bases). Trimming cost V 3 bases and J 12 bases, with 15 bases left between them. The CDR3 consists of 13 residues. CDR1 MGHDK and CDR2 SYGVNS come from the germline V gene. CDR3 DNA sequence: TGTGCCAGCAGTGATCTTAGCCCTGAGGGGCAGTTCTTC. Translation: CASSDLSPEGQFF.

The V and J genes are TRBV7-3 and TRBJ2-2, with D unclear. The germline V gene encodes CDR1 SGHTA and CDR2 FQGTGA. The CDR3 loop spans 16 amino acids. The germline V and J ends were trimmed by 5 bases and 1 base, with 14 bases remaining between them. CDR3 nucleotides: TGTGCCAGCAGCCAACAGCACCCCCAGAACACCGGGGAGCTGTTTTTT. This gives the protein CASSQQHPQNTGELFF.

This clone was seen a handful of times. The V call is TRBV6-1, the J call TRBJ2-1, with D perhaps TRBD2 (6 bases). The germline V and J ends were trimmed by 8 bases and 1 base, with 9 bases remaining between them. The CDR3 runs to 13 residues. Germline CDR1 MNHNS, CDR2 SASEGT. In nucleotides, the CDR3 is TGTGCCAGCTCGGGACTGTCCTACAATGAGCAGTTCTTC. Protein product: CASSGLSYNEQFF.

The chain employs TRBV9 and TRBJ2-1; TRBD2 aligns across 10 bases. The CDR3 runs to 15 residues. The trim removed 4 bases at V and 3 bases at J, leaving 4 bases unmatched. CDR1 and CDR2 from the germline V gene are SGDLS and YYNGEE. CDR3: CASSLVAGGYNEQFF. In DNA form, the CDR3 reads TGTGCCAGCAGCCTAGTAGCGGGGGGCTACAATGAGCAGTTCTTC. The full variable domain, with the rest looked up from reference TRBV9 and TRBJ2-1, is DSGVTQTPKHLITATGQRVTLRCSPRSGDLSVYWYQQSLDQGLQFLIQYYNGEERAKGNILERFSAQQFPDLHSELNLSSLELGDSALYFCASSLVAGGYNEQFFGPGTRLTVL.

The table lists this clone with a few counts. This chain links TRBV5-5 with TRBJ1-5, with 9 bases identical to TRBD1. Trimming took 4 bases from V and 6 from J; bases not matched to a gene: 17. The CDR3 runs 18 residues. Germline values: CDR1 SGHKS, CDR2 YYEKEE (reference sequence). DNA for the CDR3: TGTGCCAGCAGCCCCCTTCACCGGGACAGGGTAGTGAGTCAGCCCCAGCATTTT. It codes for CASSPLHRDRVVSQPQHF.

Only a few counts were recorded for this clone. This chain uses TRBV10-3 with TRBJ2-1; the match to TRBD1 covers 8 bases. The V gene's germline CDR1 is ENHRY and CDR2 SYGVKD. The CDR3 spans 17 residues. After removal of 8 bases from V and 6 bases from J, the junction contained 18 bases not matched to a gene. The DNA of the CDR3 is TGTGCCATCTTACGGACAGGGTGGGGTACTATTGGCAATGAGCAGTTCTTC. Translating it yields CAILRTGWGTIGNEQFF.

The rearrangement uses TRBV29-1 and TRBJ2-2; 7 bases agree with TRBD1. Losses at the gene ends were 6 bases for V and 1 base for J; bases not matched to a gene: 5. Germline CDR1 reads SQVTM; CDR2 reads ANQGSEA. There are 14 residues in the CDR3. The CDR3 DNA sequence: TGCAGCGTCAGGGGGACGGTGAACACCGGGGAGCTGTTTTTT. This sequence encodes CSVRGTVNTGELFF.

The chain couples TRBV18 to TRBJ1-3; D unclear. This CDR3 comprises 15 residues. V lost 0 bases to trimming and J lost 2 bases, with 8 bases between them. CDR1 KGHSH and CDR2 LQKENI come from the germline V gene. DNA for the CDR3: TGTGCCAGCTCACCACCGACAATCACTGGAAACACCATATATTTT. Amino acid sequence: CASSPPTITGNTIYF.

CDR3 region: CASSLLGRGSSTDTQYF. DNA for the CDR3: TGCGCCAGCAGCCTCCTAGGTCGGGGGAGCAGCACAGATACGCAGTATTTT. This sequence joins TRBV4-1 and TRBJ2-3; perhaps TRBD2 as D (6 bases). Germline V gene lookup returns CDR1 MGHRA and CDR2 YSYEKL. V was pared by 4 bases and J by 0 bases, with 17 bases between. CDR3 size: 17 residues.

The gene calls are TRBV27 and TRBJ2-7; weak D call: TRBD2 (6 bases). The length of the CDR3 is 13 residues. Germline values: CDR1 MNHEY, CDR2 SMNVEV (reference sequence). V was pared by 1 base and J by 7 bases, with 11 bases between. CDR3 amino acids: CASSLLRGREQYF. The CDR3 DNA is TGTGCCAGCAGTTTATTACGGGGGAGGGAGCAGTACTTC.

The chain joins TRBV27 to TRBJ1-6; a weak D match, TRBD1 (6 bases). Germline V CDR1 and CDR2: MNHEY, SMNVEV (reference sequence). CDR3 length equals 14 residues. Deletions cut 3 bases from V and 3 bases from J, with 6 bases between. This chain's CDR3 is CASSLDSYNSPLHF. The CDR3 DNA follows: TGTGCCAGCAGTTTGGACAGCTATAATTCACCCCTCCACTTT.

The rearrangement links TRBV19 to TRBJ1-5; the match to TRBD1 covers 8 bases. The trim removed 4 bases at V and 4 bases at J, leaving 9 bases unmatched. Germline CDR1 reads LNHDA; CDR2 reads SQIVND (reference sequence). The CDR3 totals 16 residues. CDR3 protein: CASSTTQGARNQPQHF. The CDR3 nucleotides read TGTGCCAGTAGTACCACTCAGGGGGCCAGAAATCAGCCCCAGCATTTT.